This TCR beta chain is from a study of blood T cells in healthy people across ages. Study context: Template switching picked up about one barcoded beta molecule for each two T cells. Study-level points and caveats: Diversity estimates from one million T cells were considered underestimates. A greater number of naive CD4+ cells and higher diversity distinguished long-lived donors from aged donors.

With respect to this clonotype: As yet, its antigen is unknown.

The V end was cut by 5 bases, the J end by 0 bases, with 27 bases between. Per germline, CDR1 DFQATT and CDR2 SNEGSKA (reference sequence). This CDR3 has 19 amino acids. Next came a second PCR, run for about 7 to 12 cycles, which used a sample-barcoded 5' primer along with a J-beta primer mix. TCRdb called the 5' RACE reads again in MiXCR, with one record for every CDR3 protein. The sample has 600,000 or so distinct CDR3 sequences, approximately 30% seen once. The origin of this receptor is a woman of 80 years or more in good health. The chain employs TRBV20-1 and TRBJ2-3; D call uncertain. Sequencing was done on a sample of blood. CDR3 region: CSAEQLTRGMTSSTDTQYF. The CDR3 DNA follows: TGCAGTGCTGAACAACTTACCCGTGGGATGACCTCAAGCACAGATACGCAGTATTTT.